This T cell receptor (beta chain) was identified in a study of shared clonotypes between healthy human individuals. Study-level points and caveats: Non-shared clonotypes displayed generation probabilities falling below those of clonotypes present in all four donors. The small donor group covered limited genetic and exposure diversity.

Of note for this clone: Its antigen remains unidentified.

Here immunoSEQ multiplex PCR was the method, and the copy in TCRdb shows in-frame clones only, minus some. The data hold over 2 million clones, with approximately 90% observed a single time. Material for sequencing was naive CD4+ T cells from PBMCs. Subset defined: CD45RA+ positively selected. This TCR came from a man aged 18 to 30 in good health. Some clones in this sample may be carry-over from other donors' samples.

For the CDR3, the DNA is TGTGCCAGCAGCAAGGGGGTAATGGAGGAAAAACTGTTTTTT. Translation: CASSKGVMEEKLFF. This rearrangement joins TRBV7-6 to TRBJ1-4, with D tentatively TRBD1 (6 bases). The CDR3 is 14 residues long. The V gene lost 5 bases and the J gene lost 8 bases, with 15 bases spanning the gap. CDR1 and CDR2 from the germline V gene are SGHVS and FNYEAQ.